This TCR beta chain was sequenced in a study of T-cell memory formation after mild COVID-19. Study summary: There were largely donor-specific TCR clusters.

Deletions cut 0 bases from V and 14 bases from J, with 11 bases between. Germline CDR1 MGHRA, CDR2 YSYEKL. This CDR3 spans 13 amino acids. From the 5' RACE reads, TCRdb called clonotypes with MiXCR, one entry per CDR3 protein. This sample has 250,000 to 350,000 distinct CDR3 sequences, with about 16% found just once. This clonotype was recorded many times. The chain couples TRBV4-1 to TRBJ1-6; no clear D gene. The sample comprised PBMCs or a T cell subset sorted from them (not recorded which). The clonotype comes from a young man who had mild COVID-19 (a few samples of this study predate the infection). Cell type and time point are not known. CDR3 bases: TGCGCCAGCAGCCAAGATAGGCGGGCTACCCTCCACTTT. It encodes CASSQDRRATLHF.